A single sample gave rise to the 15 T cell receptor beta chains below, sequenced in a study of T cell responses to AZD1222 COVID-19 vaccine. Using immunoSEQ multiplex PCR, the repertoire was profiled, and TCRdb retains in-frame clones only, with some absent. Here the sample spans about 130,000 clones, around 85% being singletons. This specimen was peripheral blood, taken 28 days after the second dose of the MenACWY control vaccine. All receptors come from an adult who received the MenACWY meningococcal vaccine as a control.

The chain combines TRBV14 with TRBJ2-2, with no clear D. In germline, CDR1 is SGHDN, CDR2 FVKESK. CDR3 length equals 16 residues. V lost 0 bases and J 4 bases, leaving 12 bases between the germline ends. Here the CDR3 reads CASSQDIGLGTGELFF. CDR3 nucleotides: TGTGCCAGCAGCCAAGATATAGGGTTGGGCACCGGGGAGCTGTTTTTT.

The chain uses TRBV5-3 and TRBJ1-5; the D gene is possibly TRBD1 (6 bases). TRBV5-3 is known as an ORF, though its function is uncertain. This CDR3 spans 16 amino acids. V was clipped by 2 bases and J by 11 bases, with 23 bases between them. The CDR3 nucleotides read TGTGCCAGAAGCTTCTGGTATGTGGGGGCCCGATGGGCCCAGCATTTT. Translating gives CARSFWYVGARWAQHF.

This clone was observed once. The chain carries TRBV10-3 and TRBJ1-2; D is unclear. The V end was cut by 2 bases, the J end by 7 bases, with 17 bases between. CDR1 is ENHRY and CDR2 is SYGVKD in the germline V gene. This CDR3 region has 15 residues. The CDR3 coding sequence is TGTGCCATCAGTGAGCGGCGGGGTGGGGATCCTGGCTACACCTTC. Amino acid sequence: CAISERRGGDPGYTF.

The CDR3 sequence is CASSLVEANTGELFF. CDR3 nucleotide sequence: TGCGCCAGCAGCTTGGTGGAGGCGAACACCGGGGAGCTGTTTTTT. The chain couples TRBV5-1 to TRBJ2-2; a weak D match, TRBD2 (5 bases). The V gene's germline CDR1 is SGHRS and CDR2 YFSETQ. Trimming cost V 0 bases and J 0 bases, with 6 bases left between them. CDR3 length: 15 amino acids.

This clone was recorded only once. The gene calls are TRBV28 and TRBJ2-1, with TRBD2 matching over 12 bases. J was trimmed by 3 bases and V by 1 base; bases with no gene match: 1. This CDR3 has 16 residues. Germline CDR1 and CDR2: MDHEN and SYDVKM. The DNA of the CDR3 is TGTGCCAGCAGTTTATCGACTAGCGGGAGCTACAATGAGCAGTTCTTC. It is translated as CASSLSTSGSYNEQFF.

This clone was recorded at least ten times. The V and J genes are TRBV11-3 and TRBJ2-7, with TRBD1 matching over 7 bases. Germline values: CDR1 SGHNT, CDR2 YENEEA. CDR3 length equals 14 residues. Trimming at V came to 3 bases and at J to 2 bases, leaving 4 bases not matched to a gene. The CDR3 loop reads CASSFRGSAYEQYF. CDR3 nucleotide sequence: TGTGCCAGCAGCTTCAGGGGGTCCGCCTACGAGCAGTACTTC.

The V call is TRBV6-5, the J call TRBJ2-2; possible D gene TRBD2, 5 bases. Per germline, CDR1 MNHEY and CDR2 SVGAGI. With 4 bases removed from V and 0 bases from J, the gap between germline ends came to 12 bases. This CDR3 spans 16 amino acids. The CDR3 reads CASSFLGGANTGELFF. The CDR3 nucleotides are TGTGCCAGCAGTTTCCTAGGAGGAGCGAACACCGGGGAGCTGTTTTTT.

This clone appeared a few times. The rearrangement uses TRBV24-1 and TRBJ2-2, with D perhaps TRBD1 (6 bases). CDR1 is KGHDR, CDR2 SFDVKD, per germline. The CDR3 totals 16 residues. Trimming shortened V by 3 bases and J by 1 base, and 11 bases separated the two germline ends. The CDR3 DNA is TGTGCCACCAGTGATATCGGGACACGGAACACCGGGGAGCTGTTTTTT. Translated: CATSDIGTRNTGELFF.

The chain's CDR3 is CASSLSDRSRELFF. The DNA of the CDR3 is TGTGCCAGCAGCTTGTCGGACAGGTCGAGGGAGCTGTTTTTT. This sequence joins TRBV5-4 and TRBJ2-2; 7 positions match TRBD1. J lost 9 bases, V lost 1 base, and 6 bases had no gene match. This CDR3 contains 14 residues. Germline V lookup: CDR1 SGHNT, CDR2 YYREEE (reference sequence).

The chain employs TRBV9 and TRBJ1-3; 7 positions match TRBD1. This CDR3 is 16 amino acids long. Germline V gene lookup returns CDR1 SGDLS and CDR2 YYNGEE. J lost 4 bases, V lost 3 bases, and 10 bases had no gene match. This chain's CDR3 is CASSADLTGSGNTIYF. CDR3 nucleotides: TGTGCCAGCAGCGCGGATTTGACAGGGTCCGGAAACACCATATATTTT. Using reference TRBV9 and TRBJ1-3 for the parts outside the CDR3, the full variable domain is DSGVTQTPKHLITATGQRVTLRCSPRSGDLSVYWYQQSLDQGLQFLIQYYNGEERAKGNILERFSAQQFPDLHSELNLSSLELGDSALYFCASSADLTGSGNTIYFGEGSWLTVV.

The chain links TRBV5-1 to TRBJ1-6, with D perhaps matching TRBD1 (5 bases). The V end was cut by 4 bases, the J end by 0 bases, with 14 bases between. In germline, CDR1 is SGHRS, CDR2 YFSETQ. This CDR3 is built from 17 residues. The CDR3 loop is CASSQGPLSSYNSPLHF. CDR3 in DNA: TGCGCCAGCAGCCAGGGACCGCTGAGCTCCTATAATTCACCCCTCCACTTT.

The V call is TRBV20-1, the J call TRBJ2-3, with TRBD2 matching 12 bases. V lost 3 bases, J lost 7 bases, and 11 bases stayed unmatched. Germline CDR1 DFQATT, CDR2 SNEGSKA (reference sequence). There are 16 residues in the CDR3. CDR3 sequence reads: CSASAASGGEGNTQYF. CDR3 in DNA: TGCAGTGCTAGTGCGGCTAGCGGGGGGGAGGGGAATACGCAGTATTTT.

The V and J genes are TRBV6-1 and TRBJ1-1, with D hard to call. Germline V lookup: CDR1 MNHNS, CDR2 SASEGT. This CDR3 has 15 residues. V was cut by 2 bases and J by 3 bases, with 13 bases left in between. DNA for the CDR3: TGTGCCAGCAGTGAATTTCTTAGTCGGGACACTGAAGCTTTCTTT. Protein product: CASSEFLSRDTEAFF.

This chain joins TRBV19 and TRBJ1-6; D is uncertain. Trimming left V 5 bases short and J 11 bases short, with 13 bases between. The CDR3 is made up of 13 amino acids. Per germline, CDR1 LNHDA and CDR2 SQIVND (reference sequence). CDR3 region: CASSPGNQPPLHF. CDR3 nucleotide sequence: TGTGCCAGTAGTCCTGGGAATCAACCACCCCTCCACTTT. Full variable domain (missing parts from reference TRBV19 and TRBJ1-6): DGGITQSPKYLFRKEGQNVTLSCEQNLNHDAMYWYRQDPGQGLRLIYYSQIVNDFQKGDIAEGYSVSREKKESFPLTVTSAQKNPTAFYLCASSPGNQPPLHFGNGTRLTVT.

The chain recombines TRBV6-5 with TRBJ1-6, with D unresolved. The V end lost 2 bases, the J end lost 4 bases, and 6 bases lay between the germline ends. The CDR3 spans 14 residues. Per germline, CDR1 MNHEY and CDR2 SVGAGI. CDR3 residues: CASSYQGYNSPLHF. The DNA for the CDR3 is TGTGCCAGCAGTTACCAAGGGTATAATTCACCCCTCCACTTT.